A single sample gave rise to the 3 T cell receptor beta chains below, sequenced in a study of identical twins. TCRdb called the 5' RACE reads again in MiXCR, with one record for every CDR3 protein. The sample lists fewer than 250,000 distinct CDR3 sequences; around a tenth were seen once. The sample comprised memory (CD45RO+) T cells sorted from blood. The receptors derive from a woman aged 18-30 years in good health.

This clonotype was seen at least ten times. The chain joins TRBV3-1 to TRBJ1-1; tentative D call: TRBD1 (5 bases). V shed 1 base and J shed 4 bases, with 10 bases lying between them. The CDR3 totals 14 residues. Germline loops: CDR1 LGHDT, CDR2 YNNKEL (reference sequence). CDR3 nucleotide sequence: TGTGCCAGCAGCCAAGTTGAAGGGGTCACTGAAGCTTTCTTT. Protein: CASSQVEGVTEAFF. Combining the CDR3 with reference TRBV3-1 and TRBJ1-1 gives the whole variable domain DTAVSQTPKYLVTQMGNDKSIKCEQNLGHDTMYWYKQDSKKFLKIMFSYNNKELIINETVPNRFSPKSPDKAHLNLHINSLELGDSAVYFCASSQVEGVTEAFFGQGTRLTVV.

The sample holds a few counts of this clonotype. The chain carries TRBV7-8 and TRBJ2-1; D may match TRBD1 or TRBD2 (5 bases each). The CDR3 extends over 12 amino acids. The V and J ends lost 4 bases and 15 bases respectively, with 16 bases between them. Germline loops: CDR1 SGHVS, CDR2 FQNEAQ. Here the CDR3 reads CASSSQMGRGFF. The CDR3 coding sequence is TGTGCCAGCAGCTCCCAAATGGGACGCGGGTTCTTC.

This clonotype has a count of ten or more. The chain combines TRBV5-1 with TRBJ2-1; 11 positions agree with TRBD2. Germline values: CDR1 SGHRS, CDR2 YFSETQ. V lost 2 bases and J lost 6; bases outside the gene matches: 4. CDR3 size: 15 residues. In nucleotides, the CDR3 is TGCGCCAGCAGCTTTAGCGGGAGGGATGGCAATGAGCAGTTCTTC. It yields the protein CASSFSGRDGNEQFF. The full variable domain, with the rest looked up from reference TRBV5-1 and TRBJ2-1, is KAGVTQTPRYLIKTRGQQVTLSCSPISGHRSVSWYQQTPGQGLQFLFEYFSETQRNKGNFPGRFSGRQFSNSRSEMNVSTLELGDSALYLCASSFSGRDGNEQFFGPGTRLTVL.